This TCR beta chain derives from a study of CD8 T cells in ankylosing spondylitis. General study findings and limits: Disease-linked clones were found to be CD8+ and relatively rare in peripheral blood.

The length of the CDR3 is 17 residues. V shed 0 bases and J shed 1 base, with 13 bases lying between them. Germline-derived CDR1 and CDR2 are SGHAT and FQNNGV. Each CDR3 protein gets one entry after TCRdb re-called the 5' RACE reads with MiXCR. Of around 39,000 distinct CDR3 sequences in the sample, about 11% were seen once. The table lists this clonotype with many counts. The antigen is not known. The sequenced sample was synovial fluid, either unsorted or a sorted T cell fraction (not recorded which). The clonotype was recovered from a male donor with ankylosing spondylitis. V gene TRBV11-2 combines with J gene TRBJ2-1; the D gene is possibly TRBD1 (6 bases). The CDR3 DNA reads TGTGCCAGCAGCTTAGACAGGGGTGGTAGGTCCTACAATGAGCAGTTCTTC. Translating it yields CASSLDRGGRSYNEQFF.